The entry that follows covers one TCR beta chain sequence. The CDR3 has 16 amino acids. The V gene's germline CDR1 is MDHEN and CDR2 SYDVKM. V dropped 2 bases and J dropped 5 bases, with 16 bases sitting between them. The assay was immunoSEQ multiplex PCR, and TCRdb's table has in-frame clones only and misses some. Of 200,000 or so clones in the sample, about 88% were seen once. The sample originates from a study of blood T cell repertoires in COVID-19. The sample was PBMCs or T cells enriched from blood (not recorded which). This clonotype was obtained from a woman in her 40s with acute COVID-19. The V call is TRBV28, the J call TRBJ1-5; D gene ambiguous. DNA for the CDR3: TGTGCCAGCAGTTTAAGGTTTGGGGAGTGGGATCAGCCCCAGCATTTT. Amino acids: CASSLRFGEWDQPQHF.